This T cell receptor (beta chain) stems from a study of T cell responses to AZD1222 COVID-19 vaccine. Profiled with immunoSEQ multiplex PCR; TCRdb holds only in-frame clones, not every one. The top ten clones hold around 19% of a sample with roughly 100,000 clones, about 91% of them seen once. This CDR3 spans 16 amino acids. V dropped 5 bases and J dropped 8; count of bases not matched to a gene: 15. Germline CDR1 and CDR2: SGHAT and FQNNGV. This chain uses TRBV11-2 with TRBJ1-2; 9 nucleotides agree with TRBD1. The receptor was derived from an adult in good health. Specimen: peripheral blood, collected on day 0 of AZD1222 vaccination. The CDR3 loop is CASSPLTKDRGSGYTF. The CDR3 nucleotides read TGTGCCAGCAGCCCACTTACGAAGGACAGGGGCAGCGGCTACACCTTC.